This passage covers 30 T cell receptor beta chains from one sample sequenced in a study of identifying expanded T cells in peripheral blood. The data were produced by immunoSEQ multiplex PCR, yet TCRdb's version contains in-frame clones alone and is incomplete. The sample lists 100,000 or so clones, roughly nine tenths seen once, with about 17% in the top ten. Material: blood. The receptors originated from a person aged 18 to 70 in good health.

The gene calls are TRBV11-2 and TRBJ1-2, with TRBD1 matching over 7 bases. Germline loops: CDR1 SGHAT, CDR2 FQNNGV. J gave up 12 bases and V 6 bases, and 19 bases lay outside the gene matches. The CDR3 loop spans 15 amino acids. CDR3 loop: CASSAAGPDRVEHTF. The CDR3 bases are TGTGCCAGCAGTGCGGCGGGGCCAGACAGGGTAGAGCACACCTTC. The full variable domain, with the rest looked up from reference TRBV11-2 and TRBJ1-2, is EAGVAQSPRYKIIEKRQSVAFWCNPISGHATLYWYQQILGQGPKLLIQFQNNGVVDDSQLPKDRFSAERLKGVDSTLKIQPAKLEDSAVYLCASSAAGPDRVEHTFGSGTRLTVV.

The chain is built from TRBV6-5 and TRBJ2-7, with D uncertain. The ends were cut back, 3 bases at V and 4 bases at J, with 13 bases in the middle. This CDR3 spans 14 amino acids. From germline, CDR1 is MNHEY and CDR2 SVGAGI. The CDR3 nucleotides are TGTGCCAGCAGTTATGGCCTGGACGGTTACGAGCAGTACTTC. This gives the protein CASSYGLDGYEQYF.

The V gene is TRBV10-2, the J gene TRBJ2-7, with D perhaps matching TRBD1 (6 bases). V was cut by 6 bases and J by 0 bases, with 15 bases left in between. The CDR3 is 15 amino acids. Germline CDR1 WSHSY, CDR2 SAAADI. CDR3 sequence (DNA): TGCGCCAGCAGGGCCGATCAGGGGTACTCCTACGAGCAGTACTTC. It translates to CASRADQGYSYEQYF.

The V gene is TRBV12-5, the J gene TRBJ2-1, with D tentatively TRBD1 or TRBD2 (6 bases each). The V gene's germline CDR1 is LGHNT and CDR2 FRNRAP. The CDR3 runs 16 residues. V lost 7 bases to trimming and J lost 8 bases, with 24 bases between them. In nucleotides, the CDR3 is TGTGCTAGTGCCCTCAGCAGGACAGCCGGAGGGGATGAGCAGTTCTTC. Residues: CASALSRTAGGDEQFF.

This clone was detected only once. The rearrangement links TRBV7-9 to TRBJ1-4; D uncertain. V lost 7 bases and J lost 5, with 14 bases in between. CDR1 is SEHNR and CDR2 is FQNEAQ in the germline V gene (reference sequence). The CDR3 covers 14 residues. CDR3 loop: CASIPRGWNEKLFF. The CDR3 DNA reads TGTGCCAGCATCCCCCGTGGGTGGAATGAAAAACTGTTTTTT.

The rearrangement joins TRBV5-8 to TRBJ1-1; 8 bases map to TRBD1. V lost 3 bases, J lost 4 bases, and 5 bases stayed unmatched. This CDR3 has 14 amino acids. The germline CDR1 and CDR2 sequences are SGHTS and YDEGEE. CDR3 sequence reads: CASSSDRGSTEAFF. The CDR3 DNA follows: TGTGCCAGCAGCTCCGACAGGGGAAGCACTGAAGCTTTCTTT.

The chain recombines TRBV10-3 with TRBJ1-6; D may be TRBD1 (5 bases). V lost 6 bases to trimming and J lost 12 bases, with 15 bases between them. From germline, CDR1 is ENHRY and CDR2 SYGVKD. CDR3 length: 13 residues. The CDR3 loop is CAIRGLSGRPLHF. CDR3 sequence (DNA): TGTGCCATCAGGGGACTATCCGGCCGACCCCTCCACTTT.

There are a few counts of this clone. V and J are TRBV5-4 and TRBJ1-6; unclear D gene. The V gene's germline CDR1 is SGHNT and CDR2 YYREEE (reference sequence). Deletions cut 3 bases from V and 13 bases from J, with 14 bases between. This CDR3 spans 13 amino acids. CDR3 DNA: TGTGCCAGCAGCTCAAACCGTCTAAGGCCCCTCCACTTT. This sequence encodes CASSSNRLRPLHF.

This clone has only a few counts. This chain uses TRBV7-9 with TRBJ2-7; D is ambiguous. The germline V and J ends were trimmed by 4 bases and 2 bases, with 6 bases remaining between them. From germline, CDR1 is SEHNR and CDR2 FQNEAQ (reference sequence). The CDR3 is made up of 12 amino acids. The CDR3 nucleotides read TGTGCCAGCAGCTGGATTACCTACGAGCAGTACTTC. It translates to CASSWITYEQYF.

In its sample, this clone was seen once. This chain joins TRBV5-1 and TRBJ2-2; no reliable D call. The CDR3 runs to 13 residues. The V and J ends lost 4 bases and 7 bases respectively, with 11 bases between them. Germline V CDR1 and CDR2: SGHRS, YFSETQ. CDR3 protein: CASSPGYNGELFF. The CDR3 nucleotides read TGCGCCAGCAGCCCCGGCTACAACGGGGAGCTGTTTTTT.

J is TRBJ2-1 and V is TRBV11-3, with D tentatively TRBD1 or TRBD2 (6 bases each). The germline V and J ends were trimmed by 0 bases and 0 bases, with 15 bases remaining between them. Germline V gene sequence: CDR1 SGHNT, CDR2 YENEEA. The CDR3 is 18 amino acids. This chain's CDR3 is CASSLDQGGTASYNEQFF. The CDR3 DNA is TGTGCCAGCAGCTTAGATCAAGGGGGGACGGCCTCCTACAATGAGCAGTTCTTC.

This clone occurred a few times. The J gene is TRBJ1-2, the V gene TRBV2, with 9 bases identical to TRBD1. Trimming cost V 6 bases and J 4 bases; bases outside gene matches: 3. CDR1 and CDR2 from the germline V gene are SNHLY and FYNNEI. The CDR3 loop spans 13 amino acids. CDR3 nucleotides: TGTGCCAGCAGAGGACAGGGGTTCTATGGCTACACCTTC. This translates into CASRGQGFYGYTF.

The rearrangement joins TRBV19 to TRBJ1-3; no reliable D call. There are 14 residues in the CDR3. Germline CDR1 and CDR2: LNHDA and SQIVND (reference sequence). Trimming shortened V by 3 bases and J by 0 bases, and 6 bases separated the two germline ends. The CDR3 loop is CASSIISSGNTIYF. The CDR3 DNA is TGTGCCAGTAGTATTATCAGCTCTGGAAACACCATATATTTT.

CDR3: CASSHGGYEQYF. The CDR3 nucleotides read TGTGCCAGCAGCCACGGAGGGTACGAGCAGTACTTC. The chain recombines TRBV6-5 with TRBJ2-7, with a possible D match to TRBD2 (6 bases). Germline V gives CDR1 MNHEY, CDR2 SVGAGI. This CDR3 region has 12 residues. Trimming removed 6 bases at V and 4 bases at J, with 10 bases between.

J is TRBJ1-2 and V is TRBV9; TRBD1 is a possible D gene (6 bases). CDR3 length: 14 amino acids. Germline CDR1 reads SGDLS; CDR2 reads YYNGEE. V lost 3 bases to trimming and J lost 5 bases, with 14 bases between them. The CDR3 sequence: CASSAEGGGYGYTF. In DNA, the CDR3 is TGTGCCAGCAGCGCGGAGGGGGGCGGGTATGGCTACACCTTC. The full variable domain, its missing parts supplied by reference TRBV9 and TRBJ1-2, is DSGVTQTPKHLITATGQRVTLRCSPRSGDLSVYWYQQSLDQGLQFLIQYYNGEERAKGNILERFSAQQFPDLHSELNLSSLELGDSALYFCASSAEGGGYGYTFGSGTRLTVV.

The V gene is TRBV4-3, the J gene TRBJ2-3, with 8 bases fitting TRBD2. Germline V gene lookup returns CDR1 LGHNA and CDR2 YSLEER. This CDR3 contains 16 residues. J lost 4 bases, V lost 0 bases, and 6 bases had no gene match. The CDR3 loop reads CASSQEDRGGPDTQYF. The CDR3 coding sequence is TGCGCCAGCAGCCAAGAAGATCGGGGGGGCCCAGATACGCAGTATTTT.

This rearrangement joins TRBV19 to TRBJ1-6; maybe TRBD1 (6 bases). This CDR3 spans 17 amino acids. Germline values: CDR1 LNHDA, CDR2 SQIVND (reference sequence). With 2 bases removed from V and 10 bases from J, the gap between germline ends came to 21 bases. CDR3 nucleotides: TGTGCCAGTAGTATACTTTTCAGGGGCGCTGAGGGATCACCCCTCCACTTT. It encodes CASSILFRGAEGSPLHF.

The chain has TRBV18 and TRBJ1-1, with unresolved D. The CDR3 length is 14 residues. Trimming took off 1 base at V and 4 bases at J, with 10 bases between the two ends. Germline V gives CDR1 KGHSH, CDR2 LQKENI. DNA for the CDR3: TGTGCCAGCTCACCACTGAGGGAGGGCACTGAAGCTTTCTTT. The encoded protein is CASSPLREGTEAFF.

The V gene is TRBV30, the J gene TRBJ2-2; no firm D call. Between the trimmed V and J ends, which lost 5 bases and 0 bases, there was a span of 10 bases. Per germline, CDR1 GTSNPN and CDR2 SVGIG (reference sequence). CDR3 length: 14 residues. The CDR3 bases are TGTGCCTGGTCCAGACTGACGAACACCGGGGAGCTGTTTTTT. Its protein product is CAWSRLTNTGELFF.

This clone was found once. The CDR3 DNA reads as TGTGCCAGCAGCCAAGATCAGCCTAGCGGGGGGACCATCGTGTCCTACAATGAGCAGTTCTTC. Protein: CASSQDQPSGGTIVSYNEQFF. The rearrangement joins TRBV4-2 to TRBJ2-1, with 11 bases lining up with TRBD2. Unmatched junction bases numbered 14, after V lost 0 bases and J lost 1 base. The germline V gene has CDR1 LGHNA and CDR2 YNFKEQ. The CDR3 is 21 amino acids.

The gene calls are TRBV27 and TRBJ2-3; the D is unclear. Trimming pared 6 bases from V and 0 bases from J, leaving 13 bases between. CDR3 size: 15 residues. The V gene's germline CDR1 is MNHEY and CDR2 SMNVEV (reference sequence). CDR3 sequence (DNA): TGTGCCAGCAGGACCCTCAGAATTAGCACAGATACGCAGTATTTT. It yields the protein CASRTLRISTDTQYF.

The genes are TRBV5-4 and TRBJ1-4; TRBD1 agrees at 7 bases. CDR1 and CDR2 (germline): SGHNT, YYREEE (reference sequence). The ends lost 0 bases at V and 6 bases at J; junction bases unmatched: 2. CDR3 length equals 14 residues. For the CDR3, the DNA is TGTGCCAGCAGCTTGGGACAGGGATATGAAAAACTGTTTTTT. Its translation is CASSLGQGYEKLFF.

The chain has TRBV14 and TRBJ1-2, with D possibly being TRBD1 (5 bases). V was cut by 0 bases and J by 2 bases, with 16 bases left in between. The CDR3 extends over 17 amino acids. Per germline, CDR1 SGHDN and CDR2 FVKESK. CDR3 region: CASSQDRGGTTNYGYTF. The CDR3 coding sequence is TGTGCCAGCAGCCAAGATAGGGGAGGGACTACAAACTATGGCTACACCTTC.

The chain is built from TRBV4-2 and TRBJ2-3, with a weak D call TRBD1 (5 bases). CDR1 is LGHNA and CDR2 is YNFKEQ in the germline V gene. Trimming removed 5 bases from V and 2 bases from J, with 11 bases in between. There are 14 residues in the CDR3. The CDR3 bases are TGTGCCAGCAGCTCTCAGGGATTCACAGATACGCAGTATTTT. Its translation is CASSSQGFTDTQYF.

The CDR3 DNA follows: TGTGCCAGCAGCTTAGATTTAGGCCTAGCGGGGGGGTCGCAGTATTTT. Translated, it gives CASSLDLGLAGGSQYF. The chain carries TRBV7-2 and TRBJ2-3; TRBD2 agrees at 12 bases. Germline assignment: CDR1 SGHTA and CDR2 FQGNSA. V lost 1 base and J lost 10; bases outside the gene matches: 9. The CDR3 covers 16 residues.

This chain connects TRBV13 to TRBJ2-7; the match to TRBD2 covers 12 bases. Germline lookup yields CDR1 PRHDT and CDR2 FYEKMQ (reference sequence). The V segment lost 5 bases and the J segment 9 bases; nucleotides outside the gene matches: 11. This CDR3 has 15 amino acids. The CDR3 bases are TGTGCCAGCAGCGAGAGGACTAGCGGGGCGTATGGGCAGTACTTC. Protein product: CASSERTSGAYGQYF.

The V gene is TRBV6-6, the J gene TRBJ1-4, with D perhaps matching TRBD1 (6 bases). Trimming took 2 bases from V and 5 from J, leaving 9 bases between them. Looked up from germline, CDR1 is MNHNY and CDR2 is SVGAGI (reference sequence). The CDR3 length is 14 residues. The CDR3 region has the DNA TGTGCCAGCAGTTACGGGACAAGCAATGAAAAACTGTTTTTT. Translation: CASSYGTSNEKLFF.

The genes are TRBV27 and TRBJ2-7; no clear D gene. The CDR3 is made up of 13 amino acids. CDR1 MNHEY and CDR2 SMNVEV come from the germline V gene (reference sequence). V lost 2 bases, J lost 1 base, and 6 bases lay in between. CDR3 nucleotides: TGTGCCAGCAGTTTAGGCGGTTCCTACGAGCAGTACTTC. It is translated as CASSLGGSYEQYF.

A word on this clone: This same CDR3 is encoded by further DNA sequences in the sample. CDR3: CAWSVQGNQPQHF. CDR3 coding DNA: TGTGCCTGGAGTGTACAGGGCAATCAGCCCCAGCATTTT. The chain employs TRBV30 and TRBJ1-5; tentatively, D is TRBD1 (5 bases). Germline lookup yields CDR1 GTSNPN and CDR2 SVGIG (reference sequence). The V and J ends lost 0 bases and 2 bases respectively, with 5 bases between them. This CDR3 is built from 13 residues.

CDR3 loop: CAWNRGLAGANVLTF. The CDR3 DNA reads as TGTGCCTGGAACAGGGGGCTGGCTGGGGCCAACGTCCTGACTTTC. The V call is TRBV30, the J call TRBJ2-6, with 9 bases identical to TRBD1. V shed 4 bases and J 2 bases; nucleotides not matched to a gene: 3. The CDR3 has 15 residues. Per the germline V gene, CDR1 is GTSNPN and CDR2 is SVGIG (reference sequence).